These 20 T cell receptor beta chains were all obtained from the same sample, sequenced in a study of shared clonotypes between healthy human individuals. Profiled with immunoSEQ multiplex PCR; TCRdb holds only in-frame clones, not every one. The table records about 1 million clones, about three quarters of them present only once. Sequenced material: memory CD4+ T cells sorted from blood. The subset is: CD45RA-negative fraction. The source is a man aged 18 to 29 in good health.

The V gene is TRBV28, the J gene TRBJ2-7, with D perhaps assigned TRBD1 or TRBD2 (5 bases each). This CDR3 is 14 amino acids long. V was clipped by 6 bases and J by 7 bases, with 19 bases between them. From germline, CDR1 is MDHEN and CDR2 SYDVKM. The CDR3 DNA reads TGTGCCAGCAGGAGATCAGGGACGTCGGGGGAGCAGTACTTC. It specifies CASRRSGTSGEQYF.

The rearrangement uses TRBV6-1 and TRBJ2-1; either TRBD1 or TRBD2 may fit D (5 bases each). Per germline, CDR1 MNHNS and CDR2 SASEGT. V was shortened by 9 bases and J by 4 bases, with 13 bases between the two germline ends. The CDR3 consists of 13 residues. The CDR3 DNA is TGTGCCAGTCTGTCGGGGCCGTACAATGAGCAGTTCTTC. Protein sequence: CASLSGPYNEQFF.

There are a few counts of this clone. The chain uses TRBV4-3 and TRBJ2-7, with 7 bases matching TRBD2. V shed 0 bases, J shed 3 bases, and the junction held 14 bases outside the gene matches. The CDR3 sequence is 18 residues long. The germline CDR1 and CDR2 sequences are LGHNA and YSLEER. The CDR3 DNA reads TGCGCCAGCAGCCAAGAAATCGTAAGGGACTATTTGATCTACGAGCAGTACTTC. Translation gives CASSQEIVRDYLIYEQYF.

This chain links TRBV5-1 with TRBJ1-3, with TRBD1 identical over 7 bases. The V segment lost 0 bases and the J segment 0 bases; nucleotides outside the gene matches: 6. Germline V gives CDR1 SGHRS, CDR2 YFSETQ. This CDR3 has 17 residues. The CDR3 DNA follows: TGCGCCAGCAGCTTGGGACAGGGTGGAAGCTCTGGAAACACCATATATTTT. This encodes CASSLGQGGSSGNTIYF.

CDR3 loop: CASSPPAGVSNNEQFF. The DNA of the CDR3 is TGTGCCAGCTCACCACCGGCGGGAGTTAGCAACAATGAGCAGTTCTTC. V usage is TRBV18 and J usage is TRBJ2-1; the match to TRBD2 covers 7 bases. V lost 0 bases and J lost 5; bases outside the gene matches: 7. The CDR3 runs 16 residues. Germline V gives CDR1 KGHSH, CDR2 LQKENI.

The chain's CDR3 is CASSPGTGATYGYTF. The CDR3 DNA is TGTGCCAGCAGCCCCGGGACAGGGGCCACGTATGGCTACACCTTC. The rearrangement joins TRBV11-2 to TRBJ1-2; 10 bases fit TRBD1. The CDR3 covers 15 residues. Germline-derived CDR1 and CDR2 are SGHAT and FQNNGV. Trimming took 5 bases from V and 5 from J; bases not matched to a gene: 8.

The V call is TRBV15, the J call TRBJ1-1; no definite D call. The CDR3 sequence is 14 residues long. Germline V gene sequence: CDR1 LNHNV, CDR2 YYDKDF (reference sequence). Trimming pared 2 bases from V and 0 bases from J, leaving 7 bases between. The CDR3 DNA reads TGTGCCACCAGCAGAAACCGGATGAACACTGAAGCTTTCTTT. Protein product: CATSRNRMNTEAFF.

With regard to this clone: A much larger clone differs from this one at a single base, so this may be a read error. The genes are TRBV7-9 and TRBJ2-3; D unclear. Trimming took off 5 bases at V and 3 bases at J, with 3 bases between the two ends. CDR3 length: 11 amino acids. Germline-derived CDR1 and CDR2 are SEHNR and FQNEAQ (reference sequence). CDR3 protein: CASSATDTQYF. CDR3 nucleotides: TGTGCCAGCAGCGCAACAGATACGCAGTATTTT. Based on the CDR3 plus reference TRBV7-9 and TRBJ2-3, the full variable domain is DTGVSQNPRHKITKRGQNVTFRCDPISEHNRLYWYRQTLGQGPEFLTYFQNEAQLEKSRLLSDRFSAERPKGSFSTLEIQRTEQGDSAMYLCASSATDTQYFGPGTRLTVL.

This sequence joins TRBV9 and TRBJ2-1; D is unresolved. The ends were cut back, 2 bases at V and 4 bases at J, with 10 bases in the middle. This CDR3 comprises 14 residues. CDR1 is SGDLS and CDR2 is YYNGEE in the germline V gene. The CDR3 is CASSVSVAYNEQFF. The DNA of the CDR3 is TGTGCCAGCAGCGTTTCAGTAGCTTACAATGAGCAGTTCTTC.

In its sample, this clone was seen a few times. The chain uses TRBV5-6 and TRBJ1-1; D is possibly TRBD1 (6 bases). CDR3 length: 13 residues. V was shortened by 3 bases and J by 8 bases, with 14 bases between the two germline ends. Germline lookup yields CDR1 SGHDT and CDR2 YYEEEE. This CDR3 reads CASSWGAKREAFF. The CDR3 nucleotides are TGTGCCAGCAGCTGGGGGGCGAAGCGGGAAGCTTTCTTT.

The genes are TRBV30 and TRBJ2-2, with a possible D match to TRBD2 (5 bases). The CDR3 covers 15 residues. Germline assignment: CDR1 GTSNPN and CDR2 SVGIG (reference sequence). Trimming cost V 0 bases and J 2 bases, with 10 bases left between them. The CDR3 region is CAWSVLAGNTGELFF. CDR3 bases: TGTGCCTGGAGTGTACTCGCGGGCAACACCGGGGAGCTGTTTTTT.

The chain combines TRBV5-6 with TRBJ1-3, with no clear D. Germline CDR1 reads SGHDT; CDR2 reads YYEEEE. This CDR3 spans 16 amino acids. Deletions cut 4 bases from V and 0 bases from J, with 14 bases between. CDR3 protein: CASSAGQANSGNTIYF. The CDR3 DNA sequence: TGTGCCAGCAGCGCCGGGCAGGCGAACTCTGGAAACACCATATATTTT.

This clone was recorded many times. The J gene is TRBJ1-5, the V gene TRBV30; D unclear. The V gene's germline CDR1 is GTSNPN and CDR2 SVGIG (reference sequence). CDR3 length: 14 amino acids. V was cut by 3 bases and J by 2 bases, with 11 bases left in between. CDR3 amino acids: CAWSHGSGNQPQHF. CDR3 bases: TGTGCCTGGAGCCACGGGAGCGGCAATCAGCCCCAGCATTTT.

The V and J genes are TRBV30 and TRBJ1-1; unclear D gene. The V and J ends lost 3 bases and 4 bases respectively, with 9 bases between them. The CDR3 loop spans 12 amino acids. Germline loops: CDR1 GTSNPN, CDR2 SVGIG (reference sequence). CDR3 bases: TGTGCCTGGAGACTTGGGAGCACTGAAGCTTTCTTT. This encodes CAWRLGSTEAFF.

The rearrangement joins TRBV2 to TRBJ1-2; D not certain. With 5 bases removed from V and 9 bases from J, the gap between germline ends came to 13 bases. This CDR3 is built from 12 residues. Germline-derived CDR1 and CDR2 are SNHLY and FYNNEI. CDR3 sequence (DNA): TGTGCCAGCAGTCTCCTCACTGGTAGCTACACCTTC. Protein sequence: CASSLLTGSYTF.

This rearrangement joins TRBV30 to TRBJ2-2; D is uncertain. The CDR3 consists of 13 residues. In germline, CDR1 is GTSNPN, CDR2 SVGIG (reference sequence). V was clipped by 1 base and J by 3 bases, with 6 bases between them. This CDR3 is CAWSGRHTGELFF. The CDR3 DNA is TGTGCCTGGAGTGGGCGGCACACCGGGGAGCTGTTTTTT.

This rearrangement joins TRBV15 to TRBJ2-1, with a weak D call TRBD2 (6 bases). Trimming shortened V by 3 bases and J by 5 bases, and 23 bases separated the two germline ends. The CDR3 has 18 amino acids. Germline V lookup: CDR1 LNHNV, CDR2 YYDKDF (reference sequence). Written as DNA, the CDR3 is TGTGCCACCAGCAGTGACCCCCTAAAATGGGGGGTGAACAATGAGCAGTTCTTC. Protein sequence: CATSSDPLKWGVNNEQFF.

About this clone: This may stem from a read error, because a much larger clone lies one nucleotide away. The V gene is TRBV7-6, the J gene TRBJ2-5; 8 bases agree with TRBD1. V shed 1 base, J shed 2 bases, and the junction held 0 bases outside the gene matches. The CDR3 extends over 14 amino acids. From germline, CDR1 is SGHVS and CDR2 FNYEAQ. The CDR3 DNA reads as TGTGCCAGCAGCTTAGACAGGGGGCAAGAGACCCAGTACTTC. This sequence encodes CASSLDRGQETQYF.

There are a few counts of this clone. The CDR3 DNA sequence: TGCGCCAGCAGTGAGTCGCCCGGGTCGGGGCTGTTTTTT. This translates into CASSESPGSGLFF. This chain links TRBV10-1 with TRBJ2-2, with D unclear. The CDR3 is 13 amino acids. Deletions cut 0 bases from V and 13 bases from J, with 12 bases between. CDR1 WNHNN and CDR2 SYGVQD come from the germline V gene (reference sequence).

This clone came up a few times. The rearrangement joins TRBV5-4 to TRBJ2-1; a weak D match, TRBD2 (5 bases). Germline lookup yields CDR1 SGHNT and CDR2 YYREEE (reference sequence). V was trimmed by 1 base and J by 0 bases, leaving 11 bases between them. The CDR3 length is 16 residues. In DNA form, the CDR3 reads TGTGCCAGCAGCTTGCTTAGCGATACCTCCTACAATGAGCAGTTCTTC. Translating gives CASSLLSDTSYNEQFF.